This T cell receptor beta chain comes out of a study of CD8 T cells in Susac syndrome (dated by TCRdb to about 2019). In the study overall: Of the Susac syndrome patients who were sequenced, about eight were in clinical remission while roughly six had clinically active disease. Repertoire sequencing was used to test whether CD8+ T cell activation and differentiation in Susac syndrome was antigen driven. At blood withdrawal, Susac syndrome patients were therapy-naive, treated with corticosteroids (with IVIg additionally given to some), or treated with IVIg alone.

High-throughput TCR beta sequencing profiled peripheral blood CD8+ and CD4+ T cells from healthy donors, Susac syndrome patients and multiple sclerosis patients. Recently defined diagnostic criteria for definite or probable disease were met by the Susac syndrome patients. Bulk CD8+ and CD4+ T cells were purified by magnetic negative isolation, while CD8+ TEMRA cells were enriched using FACS. Blood was drawn into EDTA tubes, processed within 24 hours, and PBMCs were isolated by density gradient centrifugation. PBMCs intended for TCR sequencing were cryopreserved in liquid nitrogen and thawed later in a water bath at 37 degrees C. A purity of at least 90% was achieved for sorted or isolated CD4+, CD8+ and CD8+ TEMRA cells. A word on this clonotype: Its antigen remains unidentified. Base qualities were left out, and no much larger clone turns up one base away.

The CDR3 runs 14 amino acids, cysteine and phenylalanine included. Just the 42-base CDR3 DNA is kept, in frame starting at base 1. V drops 1 base and J drops 1 base, leaving 10 bases in between. CDR1 and CDR2 are drawn from the germline V gene (reference sequence): GTSNPN, SVGIG. What the authors observed across the whole study: The CD4+ T cell repertoire of patients with Susac syndrome showed no detectable clonal expansion. The TCR sequencing and HLA analysis was acknowledged to have included a relatively small number of individuals.

RNA was extracted with the RNeasy kit and roughly 0.45 to 1 ug was reverse transcribed using random hexamers. The immunoSEQ multiplex PCR assay, covering 54 Vbeta and 13 Jbeta segments, was used to amplify TCR beta CDR3 regions. PCR amplification bias was corrected by using a synthetic template baseline for primer optimization and computational correction. From the authors' description of their analysis: Only productive sequences were kept, with reads annotated to V, D and J genes according to IMGT and analyzed in immunoSEQ Analyzer. Clonality was computed as one minus Shannon entropy normalized by log2 of the number of productive unique sequences. Public and private clones were assessed among the 100 most prevalent clones of each patient and control. A clone was defined as Susac-specific if it was absent from the healthy and MS cohorts, from about 1,100 published viral clones and from other ImmuneACCESS disease sequences. TCRdb reprocessing: public reads trimmed at Q25 with fastp, clones called with MiXCR, in-frame beta chains kept. Rows are combined by CDR3 protein, so each entry shows the most common genes and DNA. The V and J calls and clone size are TCRdb's, not the authors'. Counted in this sample were some 96,000 distinct CDR3 sequences; over 90% of them appeared once. Roughly 0.31% of the sample comes from the top ten.

The sequence is built from TRBV30 and TRBJ1-1; no confident D gene assignment can be made. The sequencing sample was made of CD4+ T cells from PBMCs. The sequence came from a human donor with Susac syndrome. The CDR3 corresponds to CAWSDQTPNTEAFF. The nucleotide sequence reads TGTGCCTGGAGTGACCAGACACCGAACACTGAAGCTTTCTTT.